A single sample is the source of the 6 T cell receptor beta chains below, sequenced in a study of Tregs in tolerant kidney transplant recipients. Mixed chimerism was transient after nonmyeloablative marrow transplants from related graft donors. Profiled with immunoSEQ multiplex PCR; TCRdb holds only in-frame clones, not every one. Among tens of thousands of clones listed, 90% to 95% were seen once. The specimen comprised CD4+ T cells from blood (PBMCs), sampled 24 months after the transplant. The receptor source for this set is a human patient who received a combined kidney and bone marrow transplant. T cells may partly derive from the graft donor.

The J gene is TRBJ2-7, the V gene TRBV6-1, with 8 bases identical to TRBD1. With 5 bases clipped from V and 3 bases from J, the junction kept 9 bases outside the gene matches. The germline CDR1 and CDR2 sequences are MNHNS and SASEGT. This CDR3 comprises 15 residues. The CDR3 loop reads CASSPDRGSGYEQYF. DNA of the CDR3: TGTGCCAGCAGTCCCGACAGGGGCTCAGGCTACGAGCAGTACTTC.

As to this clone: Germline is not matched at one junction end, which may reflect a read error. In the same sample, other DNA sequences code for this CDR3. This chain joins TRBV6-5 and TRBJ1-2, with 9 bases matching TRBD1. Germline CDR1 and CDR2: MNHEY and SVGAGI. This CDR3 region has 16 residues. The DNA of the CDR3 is TGTGCCAGCAGTTACTCCCAGGGACAGGGCATCTATGGCTACACATTC. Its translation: CASSYSQGQGIYGYTF.

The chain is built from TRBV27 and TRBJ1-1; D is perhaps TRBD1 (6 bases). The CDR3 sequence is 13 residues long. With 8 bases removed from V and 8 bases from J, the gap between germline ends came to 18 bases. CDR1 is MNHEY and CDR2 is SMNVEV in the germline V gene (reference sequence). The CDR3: CASVRGSIGEAFF. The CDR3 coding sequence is TGTGCCAGCGTTAGGGGGTCCATAGGGGAAGCTTTCTTT.

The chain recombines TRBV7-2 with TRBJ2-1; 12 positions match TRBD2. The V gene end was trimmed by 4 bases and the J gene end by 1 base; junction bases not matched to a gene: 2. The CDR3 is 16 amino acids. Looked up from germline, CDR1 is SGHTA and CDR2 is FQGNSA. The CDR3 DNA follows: TGTGCCAGCAGCTCCACTAGCGGGAGGTCCTACAATGAGCAGTTCTTC. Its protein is CASSSTSGRSYNEQFF.

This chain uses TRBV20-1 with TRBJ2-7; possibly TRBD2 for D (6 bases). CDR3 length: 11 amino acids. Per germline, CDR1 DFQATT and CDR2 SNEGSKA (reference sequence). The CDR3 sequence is CRVSGAYEQYF. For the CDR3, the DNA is TGCAGGGTTTCGGGGGCCTACGAGCAGTACTTC.

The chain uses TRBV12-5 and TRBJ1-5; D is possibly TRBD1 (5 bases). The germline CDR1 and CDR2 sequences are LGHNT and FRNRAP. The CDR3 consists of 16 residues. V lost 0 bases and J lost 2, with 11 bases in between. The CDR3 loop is CASGLVLGVGNQPQHF. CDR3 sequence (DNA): TGTGCTAGTGGTTTGGTATTAGGGGTGGGCAATCAGCCCCAGCATTTT.